The 8 T cell receptor beta chains presented below share a single source sample, sequenced in a study of post-analysis software for immune sequencing data. Unique molecular identifiers tagged the TCR beta cDNA libraries. MiXCR, run by TCRdb on the PCR reads, gives a single entry per CDR3 protein. The table shows more than 500,000 distinct CDR3 sequences, with roughly 34% occurring only once. General study findings and limits: Five or six TRBV segments were more frequent in patients than controls; TRBV5-6, TRBV5-1 and TRBV20-1 belonged to this group.

These receptors have no identified antigens. The sequencing sample was made of blood. The receptors stem from a girl younger than 18 with multiple sclerosis.

This clonotype has a handful of counts. The chain recombines TRBV6-6 with TRBJ1-6, with D perhaps matching TRBD1 (5 bases). There are 14 residues in the CDR3. V lost 0 bases and J lost 7, with 7 bases in between. CDR1 and CDR2 (germline): MNHNY, SVGAGI (reference sequence). CDR3 protein: CASSYSGRNSPLHF. CDR3 in DNA: TGTGCCAGCAGTTACTCGGGGCGGAATTCACCCCTCCACTTT.

This clonotype was observed a few times. The chain is built from TRBV5-1 and TRBJ1-2, with D maybe TRBD1 (6 bases). Per the germline V gene, CDR1 is SGHRS and CDR2 is YFSETQ. V lost 4 bases and J lost 2, with 12 bases in between. The CDR3 contains 14 residues. The CDR3 loop reads CASSGNRANYGYTF. Written as DNA, the CDR3 is TGCGCCAGCAGCGGAAACAGGGCCAACTATGGCTACACCTTC.

The genes are TRBV19 and TRBJ1-5; no reliable D call. Germline V lookup: CDR1 LNHDA, CDR2 SQIVND (reference sequence). The CDR3 length is 13 residues. V lost 1 base and J lost 7, with 8 bases in between. CDR3 DNA: TGTGCCAGTAGTATAGCAGGAGGCCAGCCCCAGCATTTT. This translates into CASSIAGGQPQHF. The whole variable domain, filled in from reference TRBV19 and TRBJ1-5, reads DGGITQSPKYLFRKEGQNVTLSCEQNLNHDAMYWYRQDPGQGLRLIYYSQIVNDFQKGDIAEGYSVSREKKESFPLTVTSAQKNPTAFYLCASSIAGGQPQHFGDGTRLSIL.

Only a few counts were recorded for this clonotype. The CDR3: CSVAGTGGGYGYTF. In DNA, the CDR3 is TGCAGCGTAGCCGGGACAGGGGGCGGCTATGGCTACACCTTC. J is TRBJ1-2 and V is TRBV29-1, with 12 bases matching TRBD1. V was pared by 6 bases and J by 4 bases, with 6 bases of the junction left unmatched. CDR3 length: 14 amino acids. Per the germline V gene, CDR1 is SQVTM and CDR2 is ANQGSEA.

CDR3 nucleotide sequence: TGCGCCAGCAGCCTACCTGCAAGGGACAGGGGTGAAAAACTGTTTTTT. This gives the protein CASSLPARDRGEKLFF. The V gene is TRBV4-1, the J gene TRBJ1-4; 10 positions agree with TRBD1. The V gene's germline CDR1 is MGHRA and CDR2 YSYEKL. CDR3 size: 16 residues. V shed 4 bases, J shed 7 bases, and the junction held 9 bases outside the gene matches.

This clonotype was observed many times. The rearrangement links TRBV6-5 to TRBJ2-3; D might be TRBD1 or TRBD2, each matching 5 bases. Germline V gene lookup returns CDR1 MNHEY and CDR2 SVGAGI. V lost 2 bases, J lost 1 base, and 25 bases lay in between. This CDR3 spans 20 amino acids. This chain's CDR3 is CASSYRYPSQRLTGTDTQYF. The CDR3 nucleotides are TGTGCCAGCAGTTACCGTTATCCGAGTCAGCGGTTGACAGGCACAGATACGCAGTATTTT.

This clonotype was detected only a few times. The V gene is TRBV5-6, the J gene TRBJ2-3, with TRBD1 matching over 9 bases. The CDR3 has 16 amino acids. Unmatched junction bases numbered 5, after V lost 0 bases and J lost 3 bases. CDR1 and CDR2 from the germline V gene are SGHDT and YYEEEE. The CDR3 DNA reads TGTGCCAGCAGCTTGGTAGGACAGGGGTCGACAGATACGCAGTATTTT. It translates to CASSLVGQGSTDTQYF.

The chain uses TRBV5-6 and TRBJ2-4; unclear D gene. This CDR3 region has 12 residues. The V gene lost 4 bases and the J gene lost 13 bases, with 15 bases spanning the gap. CDR1 and CDR2 from the germline V gene are SGHDT and YYEEEE. CDR3 DNA sequence: TGTGCCAGCAGCCCATCGGGCGATGAGCAGTACTTC. Protein: CASSPSGDEQYF.